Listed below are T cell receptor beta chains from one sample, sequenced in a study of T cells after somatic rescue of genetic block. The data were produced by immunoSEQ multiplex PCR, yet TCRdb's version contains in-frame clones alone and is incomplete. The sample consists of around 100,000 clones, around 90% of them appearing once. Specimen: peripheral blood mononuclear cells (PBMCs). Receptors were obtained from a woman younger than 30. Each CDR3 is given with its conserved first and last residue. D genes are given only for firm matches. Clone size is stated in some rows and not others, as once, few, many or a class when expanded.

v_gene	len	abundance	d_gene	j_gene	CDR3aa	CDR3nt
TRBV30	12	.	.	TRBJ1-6	CAWSDTNSPLHF	TGTGCCTGGAGTGACACTAATTCACCCCTCCACTTT
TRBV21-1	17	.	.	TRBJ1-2	CASSKPGTGGVARGYTF	TGTGCCAGCAGCAAACCCGGGACAGGGGGCGTGGCGAGGGGCTACACCTTC
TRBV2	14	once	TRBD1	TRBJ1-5	CASSDWTGGEPQHF	TGTGCCAGCAGTGATTGGACAGGGGGGGAGCCCCAGCATTTT
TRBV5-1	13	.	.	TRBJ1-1	CASSQDPWTEAFF	TGCGCCAGCAGCCAGGACCCGTGGACTGAAGCTTTCTTT
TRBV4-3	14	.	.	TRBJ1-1	CASSPEMKVPEAFF	TGCGCCAGCAGCCCCGAGATGAAGGTACCTGAAGCTTTCTTT
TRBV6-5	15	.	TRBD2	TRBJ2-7	CASSYGAGGPYEQYF	TGTGCCAGCAGTTACGGGGCGGGGGGCCCATACGAGCAGTACTTC
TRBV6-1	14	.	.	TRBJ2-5	CASSEGSWEETQYF	TGTGCCAGCAGTGAGGGGAGCTGGGAAGAGACCCAGTACTTC
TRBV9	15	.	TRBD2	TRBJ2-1	CASSVGLAGNNEQFF	TGTGCCAGCAGCGTAGGACTAGCGGGGAACAATGAGCAGTTCTTC
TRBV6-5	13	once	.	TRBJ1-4	CASSENVDNVLFF	TGTGCCAGCAGTGAAAACGTGGACAACGTTCTGTTTTTT
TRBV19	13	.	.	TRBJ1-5	CASSITGNQPQHF	TGTGCCAGTAGTATAACGGGCAATCAGCCCCAGCATTTT
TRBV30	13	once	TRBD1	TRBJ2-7	CAWSRDRAREQYF	TGTGCCTGGAGCCGGGACAGGGCTAGAGAGCAGTACTTC
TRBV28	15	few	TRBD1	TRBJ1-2	CASSLYSEGARGYTF	TGTGCCAGCAGTTTATATTCGGAGGGGGCGAGAGGCTACACCTTC
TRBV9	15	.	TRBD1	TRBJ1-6	CASSSAGGDSSPLHF	TGTGCCAGCAGCTCTGCAGGGGGAGATTCGTCACCCCTCCACTTT
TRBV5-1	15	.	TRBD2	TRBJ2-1	CASSLASGGNNEQFF	TGCGCCAGCAGCTTGGCTAGCGGGGGGAACAATGAGCAGTTCTTC
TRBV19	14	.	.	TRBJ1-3	CASSIRGPGNTIYF	TGTGCCAGTAGTATCCGGGGGCCCGGAAACACCATATATTTT
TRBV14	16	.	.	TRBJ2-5	CASSPKGGAQRETQYF	TGTGCCAGCAGCCCGAAGGGGGGGGCCCAAAGGGAGACCCAGTACTTC
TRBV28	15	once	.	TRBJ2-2	CASSLNRANTGELFF	TGTGCCAGCAGTTTAAACCGGGCGAACACCGGGGAGCTGTTTTTT
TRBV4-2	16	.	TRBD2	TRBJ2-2	CASSQDSGGATGELFF	TGTGCCAGCAGCCAAGATAGCGGGGGGGCGACCGGGGAGCTGTTTTTT
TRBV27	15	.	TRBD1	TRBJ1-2	CASSLQGAFNYGYTF	TGTGCCAGCAGTTTACAGGGGGCCTTTAACTATGGCTACACCTTC
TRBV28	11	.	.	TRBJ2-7	CASSPRYEQYF	TGTGCCAGCAGTCCCCGGTACGAGCAGTACTTC
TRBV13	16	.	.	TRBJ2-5	CASSAPGTYAGETQYF	TGTGCCAGCAGCGCGCCCGGGACGTACGCAGGAGAGACCCAGTACTTC
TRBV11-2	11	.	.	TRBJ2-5	CASSQQETQYF	TGTGCCAGCAGCCAACAAGAGACCCAGTACTTC
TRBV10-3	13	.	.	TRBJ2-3	CAISESSTDTQYF	TGTGCCATCAGTGAGTCTAGCACAGATACGCAGTATTTT
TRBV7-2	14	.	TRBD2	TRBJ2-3	CASSSSGGDGTQYF	TGTGCCAGCAGCTCAAGCGGGGGGGATGGTACGCAGTATTTT
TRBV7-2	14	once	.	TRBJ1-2	CASSLGRANYGYTF	TGTGCCAGCAGCTTAGGCAGGGCGAACTATGGCTACACCTTC
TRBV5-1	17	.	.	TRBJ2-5	CASHPSLGTSNRETQYF	TGCGCCAGCCATCCTTCCCTCGGGACCTCTAACCGAGAGACCCAGTACTTC